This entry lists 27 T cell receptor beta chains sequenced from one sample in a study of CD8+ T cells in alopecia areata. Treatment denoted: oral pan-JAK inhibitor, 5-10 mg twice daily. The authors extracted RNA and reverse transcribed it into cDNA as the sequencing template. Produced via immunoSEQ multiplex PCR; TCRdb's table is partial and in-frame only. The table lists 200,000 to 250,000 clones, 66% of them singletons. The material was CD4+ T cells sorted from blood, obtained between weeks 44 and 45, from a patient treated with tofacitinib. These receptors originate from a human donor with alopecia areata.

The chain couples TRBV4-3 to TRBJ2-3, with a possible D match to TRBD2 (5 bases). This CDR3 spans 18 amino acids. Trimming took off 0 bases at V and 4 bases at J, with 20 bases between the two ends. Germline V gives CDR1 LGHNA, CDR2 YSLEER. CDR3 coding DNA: TGCGCCAGCAGCCAAGATCTAGGGCAGGACGTTAGCGCAGATACGCAGTATTTT. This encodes CASSQDLGQDVSADTQYF.

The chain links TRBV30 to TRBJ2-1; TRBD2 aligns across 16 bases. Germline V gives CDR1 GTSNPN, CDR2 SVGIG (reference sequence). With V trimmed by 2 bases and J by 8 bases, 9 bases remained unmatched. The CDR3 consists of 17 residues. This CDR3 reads CAWSPAGLAGGKDEQFF. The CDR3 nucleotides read TGTGCCTGGAGTCCCGCGGGACTAGCGGGGGGGAAGGATGAGCAGTTCTTC.

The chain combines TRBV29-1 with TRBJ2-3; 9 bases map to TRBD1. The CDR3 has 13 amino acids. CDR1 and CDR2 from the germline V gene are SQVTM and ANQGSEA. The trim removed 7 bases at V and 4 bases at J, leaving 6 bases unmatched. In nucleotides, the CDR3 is TGCAGCGCTGACAGGGGGATGTCAGATACGCAGTATTTT. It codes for CSADRGMSDTQYF.

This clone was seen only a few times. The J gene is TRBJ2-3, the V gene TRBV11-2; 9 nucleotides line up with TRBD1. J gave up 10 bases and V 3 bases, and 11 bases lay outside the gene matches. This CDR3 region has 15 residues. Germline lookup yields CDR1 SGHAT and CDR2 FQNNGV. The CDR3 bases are TGTGCCAGCAGCTTGAGCCGGGACAGGGCGTACGCGCAGTATTTT. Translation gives CASSLSRDRAYAQYF. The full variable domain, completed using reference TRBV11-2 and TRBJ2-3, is EAGVAQSPRYKIIEKRQSVAFWCNPISGHATLYWYQQILGQGPKLLIQFQNNGVVDDSQLPKDRFSAERLKGVDSTLKIQPAKLEDSAVYLCASSLSRDRAYAQYFGPGTRLTVL.

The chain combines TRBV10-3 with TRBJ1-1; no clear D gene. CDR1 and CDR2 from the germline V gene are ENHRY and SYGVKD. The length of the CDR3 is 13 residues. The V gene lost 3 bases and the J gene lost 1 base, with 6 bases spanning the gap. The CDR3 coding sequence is TGTGCCATCAGTGATGATAAGAACACTGAAGCTTTCTTT. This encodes CAISDDKNTEAFF.

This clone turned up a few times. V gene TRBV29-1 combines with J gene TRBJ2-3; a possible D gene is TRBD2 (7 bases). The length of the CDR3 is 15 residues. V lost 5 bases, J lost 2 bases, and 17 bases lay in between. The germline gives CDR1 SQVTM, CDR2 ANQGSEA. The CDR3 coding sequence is TGCAGCGTTCAATTTTGGCGGGGGCCCACAGATACGCAGTATTTT. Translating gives CSVQFWRGPTDTQYF.

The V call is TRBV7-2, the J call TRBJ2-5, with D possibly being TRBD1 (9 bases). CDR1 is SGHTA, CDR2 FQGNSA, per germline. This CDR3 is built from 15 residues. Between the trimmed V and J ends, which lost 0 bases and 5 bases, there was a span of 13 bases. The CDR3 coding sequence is TGTGCCAGCAGCTTAGCTAGCGGGACAGGGGAGACCCAGTACTTC. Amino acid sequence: CASSLASGTGETQYF. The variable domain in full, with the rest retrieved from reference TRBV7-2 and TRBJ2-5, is GAGVSQSPSNKVTEKGKDVELRCDPISGHTALYWYRQSLGQGLEFLIYFQGNSAPDKSGLPSDRFSAERTGGSVSTLTIQRTQQEDSAVYLCASSLASGTGETQYFGPGTRLLVL.

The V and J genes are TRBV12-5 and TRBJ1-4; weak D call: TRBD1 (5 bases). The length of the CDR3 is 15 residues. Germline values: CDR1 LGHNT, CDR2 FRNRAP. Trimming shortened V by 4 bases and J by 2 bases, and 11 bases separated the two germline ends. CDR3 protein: CASGSGDRTNEKLFF. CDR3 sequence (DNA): TGTGCTAGTGGTTCCGGGGACCGGACTAATGAAAAACTGTTTTTT.

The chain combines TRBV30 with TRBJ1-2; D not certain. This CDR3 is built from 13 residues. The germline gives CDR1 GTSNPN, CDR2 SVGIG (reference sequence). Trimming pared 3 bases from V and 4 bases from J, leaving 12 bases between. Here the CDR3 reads CAWSNRNGYGYTF. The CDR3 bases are TGTGCCTGGAGCAATCGGAATGGCTATGGCTACACCTTC.

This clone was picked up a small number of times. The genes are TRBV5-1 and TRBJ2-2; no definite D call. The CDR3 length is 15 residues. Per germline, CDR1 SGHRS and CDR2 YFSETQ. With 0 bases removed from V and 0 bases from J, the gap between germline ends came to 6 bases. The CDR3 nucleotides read TGCGCCAGCAGCTTGGAGACAACGAACACCGGGGAGCTGTTTTTT. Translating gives CASSLETTNTGELFF.

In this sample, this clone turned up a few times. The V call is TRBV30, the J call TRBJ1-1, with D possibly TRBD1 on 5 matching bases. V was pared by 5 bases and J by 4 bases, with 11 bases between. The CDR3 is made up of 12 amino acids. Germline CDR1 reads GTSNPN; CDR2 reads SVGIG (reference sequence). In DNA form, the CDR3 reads TGTGCCTGGGGAAAAACAGGCACTGAAGCTTTCTTT. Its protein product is CAWGKTGTEAFF.

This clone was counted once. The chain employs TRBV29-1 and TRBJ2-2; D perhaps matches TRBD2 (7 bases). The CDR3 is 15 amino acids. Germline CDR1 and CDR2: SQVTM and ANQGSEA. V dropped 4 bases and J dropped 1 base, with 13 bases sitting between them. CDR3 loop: CSVGGGRLNTGELFF. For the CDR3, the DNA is TGCAGCGTTGGCGGGGGCAGATTGAACACCGGGGAGCTGTTTTTT.

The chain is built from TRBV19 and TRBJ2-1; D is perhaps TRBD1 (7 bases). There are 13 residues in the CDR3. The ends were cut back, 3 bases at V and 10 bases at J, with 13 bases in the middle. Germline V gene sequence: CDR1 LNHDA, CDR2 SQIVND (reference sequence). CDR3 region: CASSIGQGGEQFF. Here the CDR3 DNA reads TGTGCCAGTAGTATTGGGCAGGGGGGCGAGCAGTTCTTC.

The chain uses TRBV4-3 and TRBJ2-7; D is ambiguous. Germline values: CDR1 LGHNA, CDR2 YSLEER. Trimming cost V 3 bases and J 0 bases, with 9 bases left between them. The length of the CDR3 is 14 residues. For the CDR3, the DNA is TGCGCCAGCAGCCAGAGACGGAGCTCCTACGAGCAGTACTTC. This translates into CASSQRRSSYEQYF.

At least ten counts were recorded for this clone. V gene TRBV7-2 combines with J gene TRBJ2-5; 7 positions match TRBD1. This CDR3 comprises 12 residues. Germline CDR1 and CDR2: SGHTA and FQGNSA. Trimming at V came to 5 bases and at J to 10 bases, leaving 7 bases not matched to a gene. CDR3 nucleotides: TGTGCCAGCAGCGCGGACAGGATCCTCCAGTACTTC. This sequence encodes CASSADRILQYF.

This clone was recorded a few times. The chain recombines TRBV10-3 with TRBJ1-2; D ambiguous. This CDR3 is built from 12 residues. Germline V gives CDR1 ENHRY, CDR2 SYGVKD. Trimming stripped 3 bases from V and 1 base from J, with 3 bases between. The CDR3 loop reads CAISDSNYGYTF. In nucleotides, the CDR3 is TGTGCCATCAGTGACAGTAACTATGGCTACACCTTC.

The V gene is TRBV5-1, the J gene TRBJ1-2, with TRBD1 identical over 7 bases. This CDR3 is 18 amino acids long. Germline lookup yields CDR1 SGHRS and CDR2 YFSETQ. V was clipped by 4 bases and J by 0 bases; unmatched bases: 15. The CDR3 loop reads CASSPDKRTGSTNYGYTF. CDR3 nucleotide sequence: TGCGCCAGCAGCCCCGATAAAAGGACAGGAAGTACTAACTATGGCTACACCTTC.

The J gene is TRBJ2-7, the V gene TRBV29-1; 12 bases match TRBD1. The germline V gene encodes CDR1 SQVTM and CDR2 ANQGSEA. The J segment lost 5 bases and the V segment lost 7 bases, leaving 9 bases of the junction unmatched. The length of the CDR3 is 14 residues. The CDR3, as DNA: TGCAGCGCCCGGCTGGGGACAGGGGGCGACGAGCAGTACTTC. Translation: CSARLGTGGDEQYF.

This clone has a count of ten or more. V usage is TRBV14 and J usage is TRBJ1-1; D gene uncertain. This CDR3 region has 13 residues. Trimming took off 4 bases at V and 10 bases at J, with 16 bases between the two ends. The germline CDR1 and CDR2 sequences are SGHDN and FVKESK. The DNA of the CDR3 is TGTGCCAGCAGCCCCCGGATCCAGGCGGGAGCTTTCTTT. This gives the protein CASSPRIQAGAFF.

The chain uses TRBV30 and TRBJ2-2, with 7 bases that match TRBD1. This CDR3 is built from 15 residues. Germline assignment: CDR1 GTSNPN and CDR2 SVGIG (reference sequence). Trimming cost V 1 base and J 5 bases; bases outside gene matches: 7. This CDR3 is CAWSGQGRGTGELFF. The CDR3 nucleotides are TGTGCCTGGAGTGGACAGGGAAGGGGGACCGGGGAGCTGTTTTTT.

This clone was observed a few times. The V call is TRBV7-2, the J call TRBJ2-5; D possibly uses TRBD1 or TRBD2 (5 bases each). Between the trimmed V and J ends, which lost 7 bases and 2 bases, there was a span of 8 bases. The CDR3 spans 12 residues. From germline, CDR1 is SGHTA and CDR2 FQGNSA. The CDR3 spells CASKGRQETQYF. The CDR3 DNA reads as TGTGCCAGCAAGGGGAGACAAGAGACCCAGTACTTC.

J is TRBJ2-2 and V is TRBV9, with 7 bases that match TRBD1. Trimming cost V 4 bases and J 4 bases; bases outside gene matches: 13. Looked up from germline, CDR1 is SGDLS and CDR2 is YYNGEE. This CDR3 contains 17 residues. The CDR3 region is CASSPSPVRGTTGELFF. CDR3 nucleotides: TGTGCCAGCAGCCCCAGTCCGGTCAGGGGGACCACCGGGGAGCTGTTTTTT.

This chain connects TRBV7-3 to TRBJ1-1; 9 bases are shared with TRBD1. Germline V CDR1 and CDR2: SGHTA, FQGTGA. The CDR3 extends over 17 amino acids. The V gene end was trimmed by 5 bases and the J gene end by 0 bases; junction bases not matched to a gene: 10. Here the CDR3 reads CASSRVQGARLNTEAFF. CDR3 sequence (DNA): TGTGCCAGCAGCCGCGTACAGGGGGCGAGATTGAACACTGAAGCTTTCTTT. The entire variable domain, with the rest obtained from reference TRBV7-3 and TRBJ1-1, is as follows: GAGVSQTPSNKVTEKGKYVELRCDPISGHTALYWYRQSLGQGPEFLIYFQGTGAADDSGLPNDRFFAVRPEGSVSTLKIQRTERGDSAVYLCASSRVQGARLNTEAFFGQGTRLTVV.

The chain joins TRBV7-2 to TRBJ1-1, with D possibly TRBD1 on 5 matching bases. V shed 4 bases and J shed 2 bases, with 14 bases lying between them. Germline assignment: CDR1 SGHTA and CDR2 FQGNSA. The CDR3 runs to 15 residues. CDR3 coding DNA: TGTGCCAGCAGCTCCGCCGGGGGTCTCAACACTGAAGCTTTCTTT. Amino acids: CASSSAGGLNTEAFF.

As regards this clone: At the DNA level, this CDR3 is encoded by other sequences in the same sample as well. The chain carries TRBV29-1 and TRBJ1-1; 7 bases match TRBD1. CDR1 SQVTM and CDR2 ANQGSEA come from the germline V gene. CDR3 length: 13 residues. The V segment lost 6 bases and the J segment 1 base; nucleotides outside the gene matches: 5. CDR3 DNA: TGCAGCGTAGCCGGACAGGAGAACACTGAAGCTTTCTTT. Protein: CSVAGQENTEAFF.

The DNA for the CDR3 is TGTGCCAGCAGCTTAGCAGGGGGCTATGGCTACACCTTC. Encoded protein: CASSLAGGYGYTF. This chain connects TRBV7-9 to TRBJ1-2, with a weak D call TRBD1 (6 bases). Looked up from germline, CDR1 is SEHNR and CDR2 is FQNEAQ (reference sequence). V dropped 0 bases and J dropped 4 bases, with 6 bases sitting between them. The CDR3 contains 13 residues.

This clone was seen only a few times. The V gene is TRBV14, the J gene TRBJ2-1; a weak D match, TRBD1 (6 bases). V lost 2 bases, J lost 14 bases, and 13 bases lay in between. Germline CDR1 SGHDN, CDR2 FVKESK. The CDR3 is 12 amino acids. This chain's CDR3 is CASSQIGGVEFF. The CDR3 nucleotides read TGTGCCAGCAGCCAAATAGGGGGTGTCGAGTTCTTC.